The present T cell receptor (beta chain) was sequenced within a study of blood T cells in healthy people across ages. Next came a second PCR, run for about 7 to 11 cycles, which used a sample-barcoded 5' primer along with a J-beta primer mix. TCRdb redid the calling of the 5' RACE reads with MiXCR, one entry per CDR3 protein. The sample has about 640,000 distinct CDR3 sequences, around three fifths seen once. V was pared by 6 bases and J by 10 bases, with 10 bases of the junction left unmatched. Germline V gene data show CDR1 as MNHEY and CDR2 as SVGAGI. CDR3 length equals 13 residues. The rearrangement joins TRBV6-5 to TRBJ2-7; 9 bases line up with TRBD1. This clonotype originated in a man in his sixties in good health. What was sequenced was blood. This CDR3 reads CASRGTGTTSQYF. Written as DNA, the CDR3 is TGTGCCAGCAGGGGGACAGGGACCACTTCCCAGTACTTC.